The sequence of this T cell receptor (beta chain) was determined in a study of cytomegalovirus exposure and HLA in healthy donors. Overall study findings and caveats: Later work found most CMV-associated TCR beta chains apparently HLA-restricted. Earlier findings revealed that most TCR beta V segments proved productive either about 87% or about 30% of the time. Researchers reported that a few CMV-associated chains were confirmed in vitro as CMV antigen-specific.

The CDR3 contains 17 residues. Trimming pared 1 base from V and 2 bases from J, leaving 15 bases between. The germline V gene has CDR1 LNHDA and CDR2 SQIVND (reference sequence). As regards this clone: Its antigen is unknown.

The PCR was carried out with 60 Vbeta primers and 13 Jbeta primers. TCRdb's table, derived via immunoSEQ multiplex PCR, lists solely in-frame clones and lacks some. The sample carries some 150,000 clones, about 74% recorded once. The receptor comes from a woman in her fifties or sixties in good health and CMV-seronegative. Sequencing was performed on PBMCs. This chain joins TRBV19 and TRBJ1-5; no firm D call. The CDR3: CASSIGRDGVGNQPQHF. CDR3 nucleotide sequence: TGTGCCAGTAGTATAGGTCGAGACGGAGTGGGCAATCAGCCCCAGCATTTT.